Presented here are 8 T cell receptor beta chains from one specimen sequenced in a study of blood T cell repertoires in COVID-19. The assay was immunoSEQ multiplex PCR, and TCRdb's table has in-frame clones only and misses some. The sample has some 350,000 clones, roughly 90% seen once. Specimen: peripheral blood. Receptor source: a woman under 40 with COVID-19, enrolled during active disease.

The chain recombines TRBV3-1 (or the pseudogene TRBV3-2) with TRBJ2-1; D unresolved. The germline V and J ends were trimmed by 0 bases and 2 bases, with 5 bases remaining between them. The germline gives CDR1 LGHDT, CDR2 YNNKEL (reference sequence). CDR3 length: 14 amino acids. The CDR3 region is CASSQDYTYNEQFF. In DNA, the CDR3 is TGTGCCAGCAGCCAAGATTACACCTACAATGAGCAGTTCTTC.

The chain links TRBV7-8 to TRBJ1-2, with D possibly matching TRBD1 (5 bases). From germline, CDR1 is SGHVS and CDR2 FQNEAQ. V was cut by 5 bases and J by 7 bases, with 11 bases left in between. The CDR3 runs to 12 residues. The CDR3 protein is CASSTTGGGYTF. The CDR3, as DNA: TGTGCCAGCAGCACGACGGGGGGTGGCTACACCTTC.

The V and J genes are TRBV27 and TRBJ1-1, with 7 positions matching TRBD1. The CDR3 covers 13 residues. V dropped 6 bases and J dropped 8; count of bases not matched to a gene: 9. Germline lookup yields CDR1 MNHEY and CDR2 SMNVEV (reference sequence). CDR3 coding DNA: TGTGCCAGCAGACACACCCGGGACAGCGAAGCTTTCTTT. It yields the protein CASRHTRDSEAFF.

For this clone: One end of the junction does not line up with germline, which may come from a read error. This sequence joins TRBV7-7 and TRBJ2-2, with D tentatively TRBD1 (6 bases). The CDR3 contains 15 residues. Germline V gives CDR1 SSHAT, CDR2 FNYEAQ (reference sequence). CDR3 sequence (DNA): TGTGCTAGCAGCCGGGACACCTTGAACACCGGGGAGCTGTTTTTT. This gives the protein CASSRDTLNTGELFF.

This chain links TRBV4-1 with TRBJ2-7; 7 bases fit TRBD2. CDR3 size: 17 residues. Germline V gene lookup returns CDR1 MGHRA and CDR2 YSYEKL. Losses at the gene ends were 3 bases for V and 7 bases for J; bases not matched to a gene: 18. In DNA form, the CDR3 reads TGCGCCAGCAGCCAGGGTACAGGACTAGTGGGATCCGGGGAGCAGTACTTC. As protein: CASSQGTGLVGSGEQYF.

This chain connects TRBV18 to TRBJ1-4, with no clear D. Trimming stripped 3 bases from V and 3 bases from J, with 8 bases between. From germline, CDR1 is KGHSH and CDR2 LQKENI. The CDR3 spans 14 residues. CDR3 protein: CASSPRVANEKLFF. The DNA of the CDR3 is TGTGCCAGCTCACCCCGGGTCGCTAATGAAAAACTGTTTTTT. The full variable domain, completed using reference TRBV18 and TRBJ1-4, is NAGVMQNPRHLVRRRGQEARLRCSPMKGHSHVYWYRQLPEEGLKFMVYLQKENIIDESGMPKERFSAEFPKEGPSILRIQQVVRGDSAAYFCASSPRVANEKLFFGSGTQLSVL.

In its sample, this clone was seen once. The rearrangement joins TRBV7-2 to TRBJ2-3; 9 bases align to TRBD2. CDR3 length: 17 residues. With 2 bases clipped from V and 5 bases from J, the junction kept 11 bases outside the gene matches. Germline lookup yields CDR1 SGHTA and CDR2 FQGNSA. The CDR3 DNA is TGTGCCAGCAGCTTAAGCTCCTTAGCGGGGGTGCGAGATACGCAGTATTTT. Protein: CASSLSSLAGVRDTQYF.

The CDR3 region is CASSLWGTTNTEAFF. The CDR3 nucleotides read TGTGCCAGCAGCTTATGGGGGACAACGAACACTGAAGCTTTCTTT. The V and J genes are TRBV7-9 and TRBJ1-1, with D possibly being TRBD1 (6 bases). V was trimmed by 2 bases and J by 1 base, leaving 11 bases between them. The CDR3 totals 15 residues. Germline values: CDR1 SEHNR, CDR2 FQNEAQ (reference sequence). Combining the CDR3 with reference TRBV7-9 and TRBJ1-1 gives the whole variable domain DTGVSQNPRHKITKRGQNVTFRCDPISEHNRLYWYRQTLGQGPEFLTYFQNEAQLEKSRLLSDRFSAERPKGSFSTLEIQRTEQGDSAMYLCASSLWGTTNTEAFFGQGTRLTVV.